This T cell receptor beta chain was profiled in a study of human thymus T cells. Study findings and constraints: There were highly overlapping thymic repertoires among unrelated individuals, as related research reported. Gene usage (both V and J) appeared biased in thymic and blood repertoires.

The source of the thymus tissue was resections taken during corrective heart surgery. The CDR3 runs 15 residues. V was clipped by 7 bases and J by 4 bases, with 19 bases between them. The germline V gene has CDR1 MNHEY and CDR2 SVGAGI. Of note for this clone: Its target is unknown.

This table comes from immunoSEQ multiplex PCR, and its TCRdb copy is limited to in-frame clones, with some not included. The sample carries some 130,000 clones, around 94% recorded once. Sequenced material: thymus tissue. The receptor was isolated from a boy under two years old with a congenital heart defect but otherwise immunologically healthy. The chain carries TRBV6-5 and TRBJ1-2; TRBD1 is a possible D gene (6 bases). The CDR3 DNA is TGTGCCAGCACTCACGGGGGACACTTCTTCTATGGCTACACCTTC. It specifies CASTHGGHFFYGYTF.